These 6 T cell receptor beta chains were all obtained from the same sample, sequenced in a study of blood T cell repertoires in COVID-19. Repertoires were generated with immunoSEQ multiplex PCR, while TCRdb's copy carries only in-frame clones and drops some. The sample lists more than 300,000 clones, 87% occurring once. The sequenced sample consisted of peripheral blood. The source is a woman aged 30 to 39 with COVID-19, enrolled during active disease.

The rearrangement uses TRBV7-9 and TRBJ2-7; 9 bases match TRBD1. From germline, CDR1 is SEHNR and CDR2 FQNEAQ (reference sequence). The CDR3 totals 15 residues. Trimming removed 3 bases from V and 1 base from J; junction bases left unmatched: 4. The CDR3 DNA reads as TGTGCCAGCAGCTTCGCGGGACAGGGATCCTACGAGCAGTACTTC. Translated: CASSFAGQGSYEQYF.

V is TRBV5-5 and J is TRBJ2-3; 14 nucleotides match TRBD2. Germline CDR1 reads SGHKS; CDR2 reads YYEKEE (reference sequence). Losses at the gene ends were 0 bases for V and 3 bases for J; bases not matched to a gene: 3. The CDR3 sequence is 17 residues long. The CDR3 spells CASSLGLAGGVTDTQYF. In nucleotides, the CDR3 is TGTGCCAGCAGCTTGGGACTAGCGGGAGGGGTAACAGATACGCAGTATTTT.

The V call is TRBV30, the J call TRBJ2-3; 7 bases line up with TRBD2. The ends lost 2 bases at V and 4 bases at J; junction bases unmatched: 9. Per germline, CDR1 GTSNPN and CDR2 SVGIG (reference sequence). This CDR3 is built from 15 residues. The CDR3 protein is CAWSPLTGGADTQYF. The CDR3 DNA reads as TGTGCCTGGAGTCCACTAACGGGAGGAGCAGATACGCAGTATTTT.

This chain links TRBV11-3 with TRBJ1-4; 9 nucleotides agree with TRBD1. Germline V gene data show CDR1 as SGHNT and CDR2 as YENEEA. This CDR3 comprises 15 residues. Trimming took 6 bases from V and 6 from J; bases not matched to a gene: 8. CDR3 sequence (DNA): TGTGCCAGCAGTTCCGCGGGGACAGGGTATGAAAAACTGTTTTTT. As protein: CASSSAGTGYEKLFF.

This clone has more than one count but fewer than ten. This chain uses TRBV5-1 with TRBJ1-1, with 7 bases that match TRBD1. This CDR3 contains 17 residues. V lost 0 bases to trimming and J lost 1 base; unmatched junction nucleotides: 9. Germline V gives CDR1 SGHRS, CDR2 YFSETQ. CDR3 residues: CASSLEAGQTPNTEAFF. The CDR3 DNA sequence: TGCGCCAGCAGCTTGGAGGCGGGACAGACACCGAACACTGAAGCTTTCTTT.

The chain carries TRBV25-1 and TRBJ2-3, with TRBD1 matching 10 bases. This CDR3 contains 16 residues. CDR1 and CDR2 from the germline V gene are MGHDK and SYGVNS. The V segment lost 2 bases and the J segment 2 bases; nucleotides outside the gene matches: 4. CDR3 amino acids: CASSERQGAFTDTQYF. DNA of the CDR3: TGTGCCAGCAGTGAAAGACAGGGGGCTTTCACAGATACGCAGTATTTT.